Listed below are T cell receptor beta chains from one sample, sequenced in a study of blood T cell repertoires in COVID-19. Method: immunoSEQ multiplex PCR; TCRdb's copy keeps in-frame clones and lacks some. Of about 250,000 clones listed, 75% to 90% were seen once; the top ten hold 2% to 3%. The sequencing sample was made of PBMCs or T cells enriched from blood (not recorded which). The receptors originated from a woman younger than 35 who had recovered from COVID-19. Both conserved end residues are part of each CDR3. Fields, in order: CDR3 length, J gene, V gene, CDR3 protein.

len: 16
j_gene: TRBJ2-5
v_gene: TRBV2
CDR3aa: CASRLSLAGTQETQYF

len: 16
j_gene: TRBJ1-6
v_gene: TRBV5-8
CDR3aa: CASSLGDRGFNSPLHF

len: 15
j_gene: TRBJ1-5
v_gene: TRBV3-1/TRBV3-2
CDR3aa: CASSQGGTGNQPQHF

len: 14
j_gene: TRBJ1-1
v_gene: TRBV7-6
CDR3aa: CASSFSREGTEAFF

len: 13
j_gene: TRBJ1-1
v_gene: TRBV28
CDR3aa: CASSFQGPTEAFF

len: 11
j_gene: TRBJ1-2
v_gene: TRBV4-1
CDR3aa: CASSEGAGYTF

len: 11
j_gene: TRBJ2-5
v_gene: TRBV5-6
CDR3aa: CASSLSETQYF

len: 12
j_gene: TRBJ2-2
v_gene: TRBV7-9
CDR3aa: CASSFGLGELFF

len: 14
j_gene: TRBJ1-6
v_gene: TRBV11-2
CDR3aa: CASSLALQGVTLHF

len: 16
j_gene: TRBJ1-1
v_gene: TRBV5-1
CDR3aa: CASSFGVLLENTEAFF